This T cell receptor beta chain was sequenced during a study of T cell changes during pregnancy in multiple sclerosis. Clones were read by immunoSEQ multiplex PCR, and TCRdb kept only the in-frame ones, dropping some. The sample has roughly 80,000 clones, 80% to 95% seen once. Deletions cut 1 base from V and 3 bases from J, with 6 bases between. The V gene's germline CDR1 is KGHSH and CDR2 LQKENI. The CDR3 is made up of 14 amino acids. The TCR sequence derives from a female donor with multiple sclerosis, enrolled in a pregnancy study. The sequenced sample was peripheral blood, obtained in the first trimester of pregnancy. The chain employs TRBV18 and TRBJ2-2; D is uncertain. In DNA, the CDR3 is TGTGCCAGCTCACCACATCTTGACACCGGGGAGCTGTTTTTT. Translated, it gives CASSPHLDTGELFF.